This T cell receptor (beta chain) was observed in a study of post-analysis software for immune sequencing data. About the study: The cohort encompassed relapsing-remitting, secondary progressive and progressive-relapsing multiple sclerosis disease courses.

The TCR beta cDNA libraries carried unique molecular identifiers. T cells numbering roughly 0.9 to 11 million gave rise to about 540,000 cDNA molecules. TCRdb processed the PCR reads anew with MiXCR; each CDR3 protein has one entry. Here the sample spans hundreds of thousands of distinct CDR3 sequences, about 57% being singletons. Study-wide findings and caveats: TRBV5-6, TRBV5-1 and TRBV20-1 were among several TRBV segments more frequent in patients than controls. Controls significantly exceeded multiple sclerosis patients in normalized Chao1 diversity. The F measure placed samples prepared in the same batch into strongly shared clusters.

Worth noting for this clonotype: Its antigen is as yet unknown.

The germline gives CDR1 LNHNV, CDR2 YYDKDF (reference sequence). This CDR3 has 13 residues. V was clipped by 0 bases and J by 14 bases, with 14 bases between them. The source of this sequence is a girl aged 10 to 17 with multiple sclerosis. The sample taken for sequencing was blood. The rearrangement uses TRBV15 and TRBJ2-1, with a possible D match to TRBD1 (5 bases). Here the CDR3 DNA reads TGTGCCACCAGCAGAGATTCAGGGTCTCGGGAGTTCTTC. The encoded protein is CATSRDSGSREFF.